Detailed here is one TCR beta chain. A much larger clone differs by one base, so this may be a read error. The sample's time point: before trial treatment. The donors' regimen was nivolumab, ipilimumab, aspirin, low-dose cyclophosphamide and low-dose radiotherapy. The source of the sample is a study of low-dose radiotherapy and immunotherapy resistance in tumors. Whole-study context: Cohort 1 received 0.5 Gy per fraction every 2 weeks, totaling 6.5 Gy. Doses delivered to Cohort 2 were 1 Gy per fraction every two weeks, amounting to 13 Gy over 26 weeks. Every two weeks, cyclophosphamide 200 mg/m2 was infused one day before radiation plus immunotherapy.

Gene-specific TRAV and TRBV primers were used for first-strand cDNA, covering alpha and beta chains. TCR amplification used 20 to 25 PCR cycles, a constant-region primer and a V-primer adapter. TCRdb fed the reads into MiXCR, producing one record per CDR3 protein. The sample has 65,000 to 95,000 distinct CDR3 sequences; 18% are singletons. This CDR3 contains 15 residues. Germline V gene sequence: CDR1 MNHEY, CDR2 SMNVEV (reference sequence). Specimen: PBMCs, collected before treatment. The V and J genes are TRBV27 and TRBJ2-3; 9 bases line up with TRBD2. The TCR sequence derives from a male donor with prostate cancer. The CDR3 DNA sequence: TGTGCCAGCAGTACAACACCGGGACTAGCAGATACGCGGTATTTT. This gives the protein CASSTTPGLADTRYF.